This T cell receptor (beta chain) originates from a study of blood T cell repertoires in COVID-19. This CDR3 contains 18 residues. Generated by immunoSEQ multiplex PCR, the TCRdb table keeps only in-frame clones and is missing some. The table lists tens of thousands of clones, around 86% of them singletons. Specimen: peripheral blood. The chain uses TRBV21-1 and TRBJ1-4. TRBV21-1 is marked as a pseudogene. The TCR comes from a man aged 50 to 60 with active or convalescent COVID-19. CDR3 sequence (DNA): TGTGCCAGCAGCAACCCAGAAGGCCCAGGAGGACGAAATGAAAAACTGTTTTTT. Protein product: CASSNPEGPGGRNEKLFF.